The source of this T cell receptor beta chain is a study of T cell responses to AZD1222 COVID-19 vaccine. Assay: immunoSEQ multiplex PCR; the TCRdb copy retains only in-frame clones and omits some. Among 190,000 or so clones, 88% were seen once, and the ten largest hold roughly 26%. There are 14 residues in the CDR3. The germline V gene encodes CDR1 LGHDT and CDR2 YNNKEL (reference sequence). V was cut by 2 bases and J by 9 bases, with 11 bases left in between. The clonotype was recovered from an adult who received the AZD1222 COVID-19 vaccine. This specimen was peripheral blood, taken 28 days after the second AZD1222 dose. The chain is built from TRBV3-1 (or the pseudogene TRBV3-2) and TRBJ1-6; a possible D gene is TRBD1 (6 bases). The CDR3 DNA sequence: TGTGCCAGCAGCCAACAGGGGTTGGGTTCACCCCTCCACTTT. It translates to CASSQQGLGSPLHF.